The entry below describes one T cell receptor beta chain. CDR1 is LNHDA and CDR2 is SQIVND in the germline V gene (reference sequence). The CDR3 is made up of 13 amino acids. After removal of 4 bases from V and 8 bases from J, the junction contained 5 bases not matched to a gene. These data belong to a study of blood T cell repertoires in COVID-19. Study background: The samples span acute and convalescent COVID-19 from the United States, Italy and Spain. Sample material is recorded as cDNA or gDNA derived from T cells, B-cell-depleted T cells, or PBMCs.

Under the authors' procedure: Cell counts per sample came from amplifying reference gene primers. Profiling relied on immunoSEQ multiplex PCR, and the TCRdb table lists in-frame clones only, not all of them. The V and J calls and clone size were taken over from that table, and D and trimming were inferred from the DNA. The repertoire holds roughly 63,000 clones, with 85% to 90% as singletons. Source material: peripheral blood. The source is a man aged 50 or older with acute or convalescent COVID-19. The J gene is TRBJ1-2, the V gene TRBV19; 9 bases map to TRBD1. The CDR3 protein is CASSTGTGPGYTF. The CDR3 DNA reads TGTGCCAGTAGTACCGGGACAGGGCCCGGCTACACCTTC.